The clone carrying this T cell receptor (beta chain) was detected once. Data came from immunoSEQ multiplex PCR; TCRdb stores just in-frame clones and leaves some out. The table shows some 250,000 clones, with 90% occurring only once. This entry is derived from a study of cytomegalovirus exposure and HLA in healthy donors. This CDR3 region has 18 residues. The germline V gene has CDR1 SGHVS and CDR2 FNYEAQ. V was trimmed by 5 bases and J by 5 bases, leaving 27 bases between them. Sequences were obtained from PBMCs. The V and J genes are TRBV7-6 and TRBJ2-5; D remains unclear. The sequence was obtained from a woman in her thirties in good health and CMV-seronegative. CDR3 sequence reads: CASSPQAPPDRRGETQYF. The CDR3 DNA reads TGTGCCAGCAGCCCCCAAGCCCCCCCGGACCGCCGTGGGGAGACCCAGTACTTC.